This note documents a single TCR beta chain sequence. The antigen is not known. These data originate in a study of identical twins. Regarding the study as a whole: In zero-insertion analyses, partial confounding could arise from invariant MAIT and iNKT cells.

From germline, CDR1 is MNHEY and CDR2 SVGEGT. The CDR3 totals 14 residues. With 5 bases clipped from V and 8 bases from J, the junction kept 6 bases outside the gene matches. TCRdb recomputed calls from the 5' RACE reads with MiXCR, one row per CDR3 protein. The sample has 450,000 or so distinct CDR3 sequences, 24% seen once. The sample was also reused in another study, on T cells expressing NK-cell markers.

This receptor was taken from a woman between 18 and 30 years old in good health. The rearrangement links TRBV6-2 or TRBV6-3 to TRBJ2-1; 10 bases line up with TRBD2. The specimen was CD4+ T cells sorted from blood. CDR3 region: CASSRSGRVDEQFF. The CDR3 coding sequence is TGTGCCAGCAGTCGGAGCGGGAGGGTCGATGAGCAGTTCTTC.